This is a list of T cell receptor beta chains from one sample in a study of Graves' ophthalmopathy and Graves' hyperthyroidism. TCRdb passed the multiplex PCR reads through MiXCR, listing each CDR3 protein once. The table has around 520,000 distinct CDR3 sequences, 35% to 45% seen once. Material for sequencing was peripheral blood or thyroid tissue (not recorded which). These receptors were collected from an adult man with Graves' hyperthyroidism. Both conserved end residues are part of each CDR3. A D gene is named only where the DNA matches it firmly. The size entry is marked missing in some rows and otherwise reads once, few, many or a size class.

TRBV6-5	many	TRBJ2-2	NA	TGTGCCAGCAGCAACGGGGACACCGGGGAGCTGTTTTTT	CASSNGDTGELFF
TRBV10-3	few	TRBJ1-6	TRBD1	TGTGCCAGCAGCTCAGACCCGACAGGGGGCTGGTCACCCCTCCACTTT	CASSSDPTGGWSPLHF
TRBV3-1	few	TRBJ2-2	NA	TGTGCCATCTCCCGGGGGGCCAACACCGGGGAGCTGTTTTTT	CAISRGANTGELFF
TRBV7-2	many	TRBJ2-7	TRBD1	TGTGCCAGCAGCTTAACCCCAGGGACAGGAAGATCACCTTGGGAGCAGTACTTC	CASSLTPGTGRSPWEQYF
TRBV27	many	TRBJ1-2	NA	TGTGCCAGCAGTTTAATCAGGGGTGGAAGTGGCTACACCTTC	CASSLIRGGSGYTF
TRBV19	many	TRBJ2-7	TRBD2	TGTGCCAGTAGTCCCGGACTAGTTTCCTACGAGCAGTACTTC	CASSPGLVSYEQYF
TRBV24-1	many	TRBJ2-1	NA	TGTGCCACCAGTGACCAAGCTACAAGGGAGCAGTTCTTC	CATSDQATREQFF
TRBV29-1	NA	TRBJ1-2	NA	TGCAGCGTGAGAAGGTCAGACACTAACTATGGCTACACCTTC	CSVRRSDTNYGYTF
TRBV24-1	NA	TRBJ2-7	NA	TGTGCCACCAGTCCAGCCAATTCCTACGAGCAGTACTTC	CATSPANSYEQYF
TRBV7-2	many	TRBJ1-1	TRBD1	TGTGCCAGCAGCCACCCGCCTTATCCGGGACAGGTGAACACTGAAGCTTTCTTT	CASSHPPYPGQVNTEAFF
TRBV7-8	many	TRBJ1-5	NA	TGTGCCAGCAGCGCCCGACGGGGGGAGGCGCAGCCCCAGCATTTT	CASSARRGEAQPQHF
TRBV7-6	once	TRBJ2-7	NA	NA	CACSVETSGSGLGEQYF
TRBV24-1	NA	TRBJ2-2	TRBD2	TGTGCCACCGCGGGAGCTGGCACCGGGGAGCTGTTTTTT	CATAGAGTGELFF
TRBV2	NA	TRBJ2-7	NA	TGTGCCAGCAGTGAAGCGCGGGGAAGACAGGATTCCTATAGGCAGTACTTC	CASSEARGRQDSYRQYF
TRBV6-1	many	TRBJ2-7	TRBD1	TGTGCCAGCAGCCGGGACAGTCACTACGAGCAGTACTTC	CASSRDSHYEQYF
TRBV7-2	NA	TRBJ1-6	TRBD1	TGTGCCAGCAGTTGGACAGGGGGTGATTCACCCCTCCACTTT	CASSWTGGDSPLHF
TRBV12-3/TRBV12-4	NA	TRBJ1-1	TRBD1	TGTGCCAGCAGCTCCAGGGGGTTGGCTTTCTTT	CASSSRGLAFF
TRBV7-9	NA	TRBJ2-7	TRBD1	TGTGCCAGCAGCTTCCGGGACAGGCACTACGAGCAGTACTTC	CASSFRDRHYEQYF